These 18 T cell receptor beta chains were sequenced from one sample in a study of blood T cell repertoires in COVID-19 (TCRdb year 2020). Receptors were amplified or captured by the immunoSEQ multiplex PCR assay. TCRdb carries this immuneACCESS record with in-frame sequences only. Its versions omit some clonotypes, under half of them owing to an unresolved V gene in the studies checked, with the rest unexplained. Recorded for this sample are 150,000 to 200,000 clones; approximately 95% of them occurred a single time. The ten largest clones represent roughly 2% of the sample. Sequenced input: peripheral blood. All receptors come from an older woman with COVID-19, enrolled during active disease.

V is TRBV7-9 and J is TRBJ2-3; weak D call: TRBD2 (6 bases). This CDR3 has 15 amino acids. Germline V gene lookup returns CDR1 SEHNR and CDR2 FQNEAQ (reference sequence). V gave up 3 bases and J gave up 5 bases, with 15 bases separating them. This CDR3 is CASSFRTNGGDTQYF. The CDR3, as DNA: TGTGCCAGCAGCTTTCGGACTAACGGGGGAGATACGCAGTATTTT.

A note on this clone: One junction end disagrees with the germline gene, perhaps due to a read error. This chain connects TRBV30 to TRBJ1-1; 7 bases match TRBD1. The germline V gene has CDR1 GTSNPN and CDR2 SVGIG (reference sequence). This CDR3 comprises 11 residues. DNA for the CDR3: TGTGCCTGGGGTGCGGGGAGGACAGGTCTCTTT. Protein: CAWGAGRTGLF.

This clone was detected only once. At one end, the junction sequence differs from germline, possibly due to a read error. CDR3 sequence reads: CASTVPGALGSEEKGLF. CDR3 coding DNA: TGTGCCAGCACCGTTCCGGGAGCTCTGGGCTCGGAAGAGAAAGGACTCTTT. V gene TRBV5-6 combines with J gene TRBJ1-1, with D unclear. This CDR3 region has 17 residues. CDR1 is SGHDT and CDR2 is YYEEEE in the germline V gene.

The chain uses TRBV5-1 and TRBJ1-6; 7 nucleotides line up with TRBD1. The germline V gene has CDR1 SGHRS and CDR2 YFSETQ. V was clipped by 5 bases and J by 4 bases; unmatched bases: 15. The CDR3 covers 18 residues. The CDR3 DNA is TGCGCCAGCAGTTATAACGTTCGGGACAGTCGATATAATTCACCCCTCCACTTT. This encodes CASSYNVRDSRYNSPLHF.

The chain joins TRBV6-5 to TRBJ1-1, with 8 bases that match TRBD1. Germline CDR1 and CDR2: MNHEY and SVGAGI. The CDR3 covers 15 residues. The trim removed 2 bases at V and 0 bases at J, leaving 2 bases unmatched. CDR3 sequence reads: CASSYTGGMNTEAFF. CDR3 bases: TGTGCCAGCAGTTACACAGGGGGGATGAACACTGAAGCTTTCTTT.

This clone was recorded only once. The V and J genes are TRBV4-3 and TRBJ2-7; D is possibly TRBD1 (5 bases). The CDR3 is 15 residues long. Per germline, CDR1 LGHNA and CDR2 YSLEER. Trimming took 3 bases from V and 3 from J, leaving 15 bases between them. The CDR3 loop is CASSQETQGYYEQYF. DNA of the CDR3: TGCGCCAGCAGCCAGGAGACGCAGGGATACTACGAGCAGTACTTC.

The V and J genes are TRBV6-2 or TRBV6-3 and TRBJ2-5; D perhaps matches TRBD2 (5 bases). The CDR3 contains 16 residues. V lost 5 bases, J lost 3 bases, and 19 bases lay in between. Germline V lookup: CDR1 MNHEY, CDR2 SVGEGT. The CDR3 is CASSKSRLRREETQYF. CDR3 nucleotide sequence: TGTGCCAGCAGTAAATCCCGACTACGCCGCGAAGAGACCCAGTACTTC.

This clone was counted once. The chain employs TRBV19 and TRBJ2-5; a possible D gene is TRBD1 (5 bases). Between the trimmed V and J ends, which lost 7 bases and 5 bases, there was a span of 17 bases. CDR1 and CDR2 from the germline V gene are LNHDA and SQIVND (reference sequence). This CDR3 region has 14 residues. The CDR3 sequence: CASTQQVGLETQYF. CDR3 nucleotide sequence: TGTGCCAGTACCCAACAGGTGGGGTTGGAGACCCAGTACTTC.

V usage is TRBV6-6 and J usage is TRBJ1-6, with D tentatively TRBD1 (6 bases). Germline CDR1 MNHNY, CDR2 SVGAGI (reference sequence). The CDR3 is 15 residues long. The ends were cut back, 5 bases at V and 5 bases at J, with 13 bases in the middle. In DNA form, the CDR3 reads TGTGCCAGCAGTCTGGACAGTCAGGATAATTCACCCCTCCACTTT. Translated: CASSLDSQDNSPLHF.

This clone was picked up one time. This sequence joins TRBV4-2 and TRBJ2-7, with D maybe TRBD2 (6 bases). Trimming removed 0 bases from V and 1 base from J, with 13 bases in between. This CDR3 has 16 residues. Germline V CDR1 and CDR2: LGHNA, YNFKEQ. CDR3 amino acids: CASSQEEGLNSYEQYF. In DNA form, the CDR3 reads TGTGCCAGCAGCCAAGAGGAGGGACTGAATTCCTACGAGCAGTACTTC.

The CDR3 DNA is TGTGCCAGCAGTGAAACCCGGCGGACAACTAATGAAAAACTGTTTTTT. This translates into CASSETRRTTNEKLFF. V gene TRBV2 combines with J gene TRBJ1-4, with D uncertain. Germline V lookup: CDR1 SNHLY, CDR2 FYNNEI. V shed 2 bases and J shed 0 bases, with 10 bases lying between them. CDR3 length equals 16 residues.

This clone was picked up a small number of times. V and J are TRBV5-5 and TRBJ1-1, with a weak D call TRBD1 (6 bases). This CDR3 comprises 14 residues. The V gene lost 4 bases and the J gene lost 1 base, with 11 bases spanning the gap. The germline V gene has CDR1 SGHKS and CDR2 YYEKEE (reference sequence). This CDR3 is CASSIGTTNTEAFF. CDR3 nucleotides: TGTGCCAGCAGCATCGGGACAACGAACACTGAAGCTTTCTTT.

This rearrangement joins TRBV9 to TRBJ1-1; D perhaps matches TRBD1 (5 bases). The CDR3 is 13 residues long. Germline V CDR1 and CDR2: SGDLS, YYNGEE. V lost 3 bases, J lost 1 base, and 7 bases lay in between. CDR3 nucleotides: TGTGCCAGCAGCGCTCAGGGGAACACTGAAGCTTTCTTT. Translated: CASSAQGNTEAFF.

The chain links TRBV6-5 to TRBJ1-5, with D possibly TRBD1 on 6 matching bases. Germline CDR1 reads MNHEY; CDR2 reads SVGAGI. Trimming stripped 2 bases from V and 4 bases from J, with 9 bases between. The CDR3 totals 14 residues. CDR3 protein: CASSYAGENQPQHF. CDR3 sequence (DNA): TGTGCCAGCAGTTACGCAGGGGAGAATCAGCCCCAGCATTTT.

The V call is TRBV27, the J call TRBJ1-1, with a possible D match to TRBD1 (5 bases). In germline, CDR1 is MNHEY, CDR2 SMNVEV (reference sequence). CDR3 size: 13 residues. The V and J ends lost 5 bases and 7 bases respectively, with 14 bases between them. In DNA, the CDR3 is TGTGCCAGCAGTAAAGACAGCGTTAATGAAGCTTTCTTT. It yields the protein CASSKDSVNEAFF.

The chain carries TRBV5-1 and TRBJ1-2; perhaps TRBD1 as D (5 bases). V lost 0 bases and J lost 3, with 9 bases in between. There are 14 residues in the CDR3. Germline loops: CDR1 SGHRS, CDR2 YFSETQ. CDR3 in DNA: TGCGCCAGCAGCTTGGTAGGGGCTGACTATGGCTACACCTTC. Protein product: CASSLVGADYGYTF.

This rearrangement joins TRBV12-5 to TRBJ2-5; D might be TRBD1 (5 bases). Looked up from germline, CDR1 is LGHNT and CDR2 is FRNRAP. The CDR3 is 11 residues long. The V end lost 8 bases, the J end lost 1 base, and 5 bases lay between the germline ends. The CDR3 bases are TGTGCTAGTCAGGGCCAAGAGACCCAGTACTTC. Amino acids: CASQGQETQYF.

This chain links TRBV29-1 with TRBJ1-2; a weak D match, TRBD1 (6 bases). Germline V CDR1 and CDR2: SQVTM, ANQGSEA. V was trimmed by 6 bases and J by 3 bases, leaving 11 bases between them. This CDR3 comprises 12 residues. The CDR3 loop is CSVGDRHYGYTF. CDR3 in DNA: TGCAGCGTCGGCGACAGGCACTATGGCTACACCTTC.